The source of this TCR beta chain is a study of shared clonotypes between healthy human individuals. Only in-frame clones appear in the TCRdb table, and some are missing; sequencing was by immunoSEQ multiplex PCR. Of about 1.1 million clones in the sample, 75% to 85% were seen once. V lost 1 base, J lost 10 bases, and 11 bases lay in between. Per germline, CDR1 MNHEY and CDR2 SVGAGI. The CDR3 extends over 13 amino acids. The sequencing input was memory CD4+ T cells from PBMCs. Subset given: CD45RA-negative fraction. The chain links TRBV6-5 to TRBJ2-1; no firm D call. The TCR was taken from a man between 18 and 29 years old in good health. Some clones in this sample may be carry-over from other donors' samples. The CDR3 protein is CASSYLGQPEQFF. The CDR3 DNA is TGTGCCAGCAGTTACTTAGGCCAACCCGAGCAGTTCTTC.